This T cell receptor beta chain was found in a study of blood T cells in healthy people across ages. The overall study: The template switching approach captured approximately one barcoded beta molecule for every two T cells.

Per-sample yields of isolated PBMCs were at least 6.5 million. Points from the study as a whole: Among long-lived donors, naive CD4+ cells were more numerous and diversity higher than in aged donors.

The germline V gene has CDR1 SGHRS and CDR2 YFSETQ. Trimming took 2 bases from V and 5 from J, leaving 13 bases between them. The CDR3 is 14 residues long. In the case of this clonotype: The antigen remains unidentified.

The second PCR ran roughly 6 to 11 cycles with a sample-barcoded 5' primer and J-beta primers. MiXCR, applied by TCRdb to the 5' RACE reads, yields one record per CDR3 protein. Of around 1.7 million distinct CDR3 sequences listed, 28% are singletons. The TCR sequence derives from a woman aged 25 to 39 in good health. The rearrangement joins TRBV5-1 to TRBJ2-5; D not certain. The sequencing input was blood. The CDR3 coding sequence is TGCGCCAGCAGCTTCACCCTCCCCGGGGAGACCCAGTACTTC. Translation gives CASSFTLPGETQYF.